This T cell receptor (beta chain) was sequenced in a study of sequential checkpoint blockade in melanoma. Study-wide context: 91 pretreatment tumor DNA samples were TCRβ immunosequenced. About two dozen patients had tumor biopsies before treatment and at week 13.

The germline V and J ends were trimmed by 7 bases and 10 bases, with 19 bases remaining between them. The CDR3 loop spans 13 amino acids. Germline V gene lookup returns CDR1 MNHGY and CDR2 SAAAGT. Only in-frame clones appear in the TCRdb table, and some are missing; sequencing was by immunoSEQ multiplex PCR. The repertoire holds approximately 840 clones, with 25% to 30% as singletons. Treatment given: randomized to nivolumab then ipilimumab (arm A) or the reverse (arm B). By share, this clone counts as large. This clonotype was obtained from a human donor with melanoma. This specimen was tumor tissue (inferred from file names), taken from a patient given nivolumab and ipilimumab in sequence. This chain connects TRBV6-8 to TRBJ1-1; D is ambiguous. The CDR3 here is CASIYGLHLTAFF. The CDR3 coding sequence is TGTGCCAGCATCTACGGGCTTCATTTAACAGCTTTCTTT.